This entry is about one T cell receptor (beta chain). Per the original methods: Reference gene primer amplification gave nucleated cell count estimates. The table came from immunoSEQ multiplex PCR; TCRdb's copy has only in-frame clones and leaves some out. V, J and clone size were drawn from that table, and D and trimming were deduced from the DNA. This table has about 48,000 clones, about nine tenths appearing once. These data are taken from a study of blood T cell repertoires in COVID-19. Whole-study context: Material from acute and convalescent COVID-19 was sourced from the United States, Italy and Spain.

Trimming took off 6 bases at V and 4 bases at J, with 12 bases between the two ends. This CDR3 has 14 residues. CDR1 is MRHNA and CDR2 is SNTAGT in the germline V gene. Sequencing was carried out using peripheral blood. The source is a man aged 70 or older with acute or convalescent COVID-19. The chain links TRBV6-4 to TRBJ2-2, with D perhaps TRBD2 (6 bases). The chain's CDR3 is CASRPGTLTGELFF. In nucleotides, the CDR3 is TGTGCCAGCAGGCCCGGGACTCTCACCGGGGAGCTGTTTTTT.